This TCR beta chain emerged from a study of T cell responses to AZD1222 COVID-19 vaccine. V lost 0 bases to trimming and J lost 0 bases; unmatched junction nucleotides: 12. The germline CDR1 and CDR2 sequences are LGHNT and FRNRAP. The CDR3 has 20 amino acids. The method was immunoSEQ multiplex PCR; TCRdb's version includes in-frame clones alone and lacks a portion of them. Of approximately 150,000 clones in the sample, around 90% are singletons; the top ten hold approximately 3.7%. Study-level findings and limits: The peak T cell response came first, and repertoires were sampled only after it. Among the donors, most were white British and more were female, and clonal diversity was possibly underestimated.

For this clone: Its antigen is currently unknown.

The source is an adult who received the AZD1222 COVID-19 vaccine. V gene TRBV12-5 combines with J gene TRBJ2-1; 9 bases are shared with TRBD2. The source material was peripheral blood, sampled 28 days after the second AZD1222 dose. The CDR3 sequence is CASGLVSSSGSPYSYNEQFF. In nucleotides, the CDR3 is TGTGCTAGTGGTTTGGTGTCGAGTAGCGGGAGCCCATACTCCTACAATGAGCAGTTCTTC.